This T cell receptor beta chain was found in a study of blood T cell repertoires in COVID-19. Whole-study context: The United States, Italy and Spain provided the acute and convalescent COVID-19 samples. From T cells, B-cell-depleted T cells, or PBMCs came the material, which was cDNA or gDNA.

Original processing notes: Amplifying reference gene primers gave estimates of nucleated cell counts. Measured with immunoSEQ multiplex PCR; TCRdb has only the in-frame clones, and not every one. The DNA was the basis for D and trimming; V, J and clone size are from that table. The data show about 250,000 clones, with 84% seen just once and 1.5% held by the top ten. This clone was observed once. Per the germline V gene, CDR1 is LNHDA and CDR2 is SQIVND (reference sequence). Trimming stripped 7 bases from V and 6 bases from J, with 18 bases between. The CDR3 spans 14 residues. Material for sequencing was peripheral blood. The sequence came from a woman aged 40 to 50 who had recovered from COVID-19. This chain uses TRBV19 with TRBJ1-2; D gene ambiguous. CDR3 DNA sequence: TGTGCCAGTACAAGGCCCAGCGGGGAACATGGCTACACCTTC. Translated, it gives CASTRPSGEHGYTF.